This T cell receptor beta chain was recorded in a study of T cell repertoires in cytomegalovirus infection. The overall study: Carrying CMV and the relevant HLA type showed in public TCR beta signatures. Regarding the study as a whole: Cumulative frequency (of public TCR beta family members) identified carriers of CMV plus the relevant HLA. Within the response measured ex vivo, HLA-C-restricted CMV-specific TCR beta clonotypes were dominant.

This CDR3 has 16 residues. Germline loops: CDR1 SGHAT, CDR2 FQNNGV. V was cut by 1 base and J by 3 bases, with 15 bases left in between. One entry per CDR3 protein results from TCRdb running MiXCR on the reads. The sample yields around 430,000 distinct CDR3 sequences, about two fifths seen once. This clonotype was observed a handful of times. Its antigen is unknown. The chain recombines TRBV11-2 with TRBJ1-1; D not certain. This receptor was obtained from a human donor in good health (CMV status not recorded). Some clones in this sample may be carry-over from other donors' samples. This material consisted of cultured PBMCs, taken from culture after CMV antigen stimulation. CDR3 sequence reads: CASSLALYPRDTEAFF. The CDR3 DNA sequence: TGTGCCAGCAGCTTAGCTCTGTACCCGAGGGACACTGAAGCTTTCTTT.